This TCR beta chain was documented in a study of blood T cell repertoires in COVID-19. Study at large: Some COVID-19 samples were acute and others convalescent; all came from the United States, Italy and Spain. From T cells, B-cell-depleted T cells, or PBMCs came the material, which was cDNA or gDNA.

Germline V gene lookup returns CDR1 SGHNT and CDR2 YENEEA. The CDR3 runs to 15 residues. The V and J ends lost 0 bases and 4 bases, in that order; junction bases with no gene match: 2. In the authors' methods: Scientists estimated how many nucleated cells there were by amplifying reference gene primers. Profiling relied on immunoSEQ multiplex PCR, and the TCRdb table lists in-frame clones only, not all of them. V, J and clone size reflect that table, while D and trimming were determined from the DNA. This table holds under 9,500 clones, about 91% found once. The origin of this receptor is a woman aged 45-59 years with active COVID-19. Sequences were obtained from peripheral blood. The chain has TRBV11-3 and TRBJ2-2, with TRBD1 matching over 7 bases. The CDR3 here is CASSLEGGRTGELFF. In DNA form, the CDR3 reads TGTGCCAGCAGCTTAGAAGGGGGCCGCACCGGGGAGCTGTTTTTT.